These T cell receptor beta chains were read from a single sample in a study of beta chain features in type 1 diabetes. The assay was immunoSEQ multiplex PCR, and TCRdb's table has in-frame clones only and misses some. This table has hundreds of thousands of clones, roughly 8% appearing once. Sequenced input: central memory CD4+ T cells from blood. Receptor source: a woman between 18 and 29 years old in good health. The CDR3 runs from the conserved cysteine through the conserved F or W. D genes are given only for firm matches. Clone size, where shown, is once, few, many, or a class for clones that have expanded.

v_call	d_call	j_call	clone_size	cdr3_aa	cdr3_nt
TRBV28	-	TRBJ1-2	few	CASSLGDGTYGYTF	TGTGCCAGCAGTTTAGGGGACGGGACATATGGCTACACCTTC
TRBV5-1	-	TRBJ2-7	-	CASSLQGRNEQYF	TGCGCCAGCAGCTTGCAGGGGAGGAACGAGCAGTACTTC
TRBV7-3	-	TRBJ2-2	-	CASSFFPGKNTGELFF	TGTGCCAGCAGCTTTTTCCCCGGGAAGAACACCGGGGAGCTGTTTTTT
TRBV15	TRBD2	TRBJ2-1	many	CATSRDRGTSREQFF	TGTGCCACCAGCAGAGATCGGGGGACTAGCAGGGAGCAGTTCTTC
TRBV9	-	TRBJ2-3	-	CASSVGSSGYTDTQYF	TGTGCCAGCAGCGTAGGCAGTAGCGGCTACACAGATACGCAGTATTTT
TRBV7-2	TRBD1	TRBJ2-4	few	CASKQGIIQYF	TGTGCCAGCAAACAGGGGATCATTCAGTACTTC
TRBV7-2	TRBD1	TRBJ1-5	many	CASSLTGDSNQPQHF	TGTGCCAGCAGCTTGACAGGGGATAGCAATCAGCCCCAGCATTTT
TRBV4-2	TRBD2	TRBJ2-7	few	CASSQDQASGSLEQYF	TGTGCCAGCAGCCAAGATCAGGCTAGCGGGAGCTTAGAGCAGTACTTC
TRBV7-8	-	TRBJ2-1	few	CASSSGWSSRFNNEQFF	TGTGCCAGCAGCTCAGGTTGGTCTAGCAGATTCAACAATGAGCAGTTCTTC
TRBV5-4	-	TRBJ2-2	-	CASSLGRGMNTGELFF	TGTGCCAGCAGCTTGGGTAGGGGTATGAACACCGGGGAGCTGTTTTTT
TRBV29-1	TRBD2	TRBJ2-5	-	CSVSTGGRQYF	TGCAGCGTTTCAACCGGGGGGAGGCAGTACTTC
TRBV9	TRBD2	TRBJ2-1	-	CASSRTSGRSHEQFF	TGTGCCAGCAGCAGAACTAGCGGGAGATCCCATGAGCAGTTCTTC
TRBV2	-	TRBJ2-3	few	CASSGTRTDTQYF	TGTGCCAGCAGTGGAACTCGCACAGATACGCAGTATTTT
TRBV7-6	-	TRBJ2-2	-	CASSLENTGELFF	TGTGCCAGCAGCTTAGAGAACACCGGGGAGCTGTTTTTT
TRBV7-2	-	TRBJ2-5	-	CASSLNQGQETQYF	TGTGCCAGCAGCTTAAACCAGGGCCAAGAGACCCAGTACTTC
TRBV7-9	-	TRBJ1-1	few	CASSLGTEAFF	TGTGCCAGCAGCTTGGGGACTGAAGCTTTCTTT
TRBV19	-	TRBJ2-7	few	CASSSPGQTYEQYF	TGTGCCAGTAGTAGCCCCGGGCAGACCTACGAGCAGTACTTC
TRBV11-2	TRBD2	TRBJ2-5	-	CASSLDRASGSLYF	TGTGCCAGCAGCTTAGATCGTGCTAGCGGGAGTCTTTACTTC
TRBV28	-	TRBJ1-5	few	CASNEGNQPQHF	TGTGCCAGCAACGAAGGGAATCAGCCCCAGCATTTT
TRBV25-1	TRBD1	TRBJ2-3	-	CASSKRQGVGSEQYF	TGTGCCAGCAGTAAACGACAGGGCGTAGGGTCAGAGCAGTATTTT
TRBV9	TRBD1	TRBJ2-6	few	CASSEPAGQGYGANVLTF	TGTGCCAGCAGCGAGCCCGCTGGACAGGGATATGGGGCCAACGTCCTGACTTTC
TRBV7-9	TRBD1	TRBJ2-1	few	CASSLGLGQGLREQFF	TGTGCCAGCAGCTTAGGTCTCGGACAGGGGCTCAGGGAGCAGTTCTTC
TRBV5-1	TRBD1	TRBJ1-1	-	CASSRQGDGTEAFF	TGCGCCAGCAGCCGACAGGGTGACGGCACTGAAGCTTTCTTT
TRBV6-1	-	TRBJ2-3	-	CASARVGTDTQYF	TGTGCCAGTGCCCGGGTGGGAACAGATACGCAGTATTTT
TRBV6-6	-	TRBJ1-2	-	CASSTGTGYTF	TGTGCCAGCAGTACAGGGACGGGCTACACCTTC
TRBV5-1	TRBD1	TRBJ1-1	-	CASSLLTGKNTEAFF	TGCGCCAGCAGCCTCCTGACAGGGAAGAACACTGAAGCTTTCTTT
TRBV7-2	-	TRBJ2-5	many	CASSPFVAETQYF	TGTGCCAGCAGCCCTTTCGTAGCCGAGACCCAGTACTTC
TRBV10-3	-	TRBJ1-3	-	CAISRDSGNTIYF	TGTGCCATCAGCCGGGACTCTGGAAACACCATATATTTT
TRBV28	-	TRBJ2-1	-	CASSFRGASGSSYNEQFF	TGTGCCAGCAGTTTTAGGGGGGCTAGCGGATCATCCTACAATGAGCAGTTCTTC
TRBV15	-	TRBJ2-7	-	CATSRETSYEQYF	TGTGCCACCAGCAGAGAGACTTCCTACGAGCAGTACTTC
TRBV5-6	-	TRBJ2-3	few	CASSLPGTRTDTQYF	TGTGCCAGCAGCTTGCCAGGGACCCGCACAGATACGCAGTATTTT
TRBV7-3	TRBD1	TRBJ2-1	many	CASSSGTGGAGGKGSYNEQFF	TGTGCCAGCAGCTCCGGGACAGGGGGCGCGGGAGGGAAAGGGTCCTACAATGAGCAGTTCTTC
TRBV4-3	-	TRBJ1-1	-	CASSQVTVNTEAFF	TGCGCCAGCAGCCAAGTGACGGTGAACACTGAAGCTTTCTTT
TRBV5-1	TRBD2	TRBJ2-7	few	CASSLEGGSYEQYF	TGCGCCAGCAGCCTCGAGGGAGGGTCCTACGAGCAGTACTTC
TRBV28	-	TRBJ2-7	few	CASSSTPSYEQYF	TGTGCCAGCAGTTCGACACCCTCCTACGAGCAGTACTTC
TRBV14	-	TRBJ2-7	few	CASSQNRARIHEQYF	TGTGCCAGCAGCCAAAACCGGGCGAGGATCCACGAGCAGTACTTC
TRBV9	-	TRBJ2-5	few	CASSSMAGQETQYF	TGTGCCAGCAGCTCCATGGCGGGCCAAGAGACCCAGTACTTC
TRBV7-2	-	TRBJ2-7	many	CASSLSAVASYEQYF	TGTGCCAGCAGCTTAAGTGCAGTCGCCTCCTACGAGCAGTACTTC
TRBV6-6	TRBD1	TRBJ2-1	few	CASSVRQGEGEQFF	TGTGCCAGCAGTGTGAGACAGGGAGAAGGTGAGCAGTTCTTC
TRBV2	-	TRBJ2-7	-	CATSGGEQYF	TGTGCCACCAGTGGCGGCGAGCAGTACTTC
TRBV4-2	-	TRBJ2-5	-	CASSQDRGETQYF	TGTGCCAGCAGCCAAGATCGGGGGGAGACCCAGTACTTC
TRBV14	TRBD1	TRBJ2-7	few	CASSQGVGTGGKGVYEQYF	TGTGCCAGCAGCCAAGGGGTAGGGACAGGGGGCAAGGGCGTCTACGAGCAGTACTTC
TRBV4-3	-	TRBJ2-5	many	CASSQELQGMGTQYF	TGCGCCAGCAGCCAAGAATTGCAGGGGATGGGGACCCAGTACTTC